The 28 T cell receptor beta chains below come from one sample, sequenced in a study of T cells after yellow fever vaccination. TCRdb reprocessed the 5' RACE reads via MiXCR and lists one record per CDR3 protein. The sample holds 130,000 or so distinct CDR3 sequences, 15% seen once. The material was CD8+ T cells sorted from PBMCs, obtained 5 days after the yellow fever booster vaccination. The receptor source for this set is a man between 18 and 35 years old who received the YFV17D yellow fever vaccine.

CDR3 nucleotide sequence: TGTGCCAGCAGCTCCTGGAACAATGAGCAGTTCTTC. Its translation: CASSSWNNEQFF. V gene TRBV11-3 combines with J gene TRBJ2-1, with no clear D. V gave up 4 bases and J gave up 5 bases, with 6 bases separating them. The CDR3 extends over 12 amino acids. Germline V lookup: CDR1 SGHNT, CDR2 YENEEA.

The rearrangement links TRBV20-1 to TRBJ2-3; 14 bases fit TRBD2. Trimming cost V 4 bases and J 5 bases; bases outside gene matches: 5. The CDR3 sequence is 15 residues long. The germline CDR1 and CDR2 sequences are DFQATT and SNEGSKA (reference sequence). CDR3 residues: CSATSGTSGGDTQYF. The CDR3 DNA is TGCAGTGCTACTTCCGGGACTAGCGGGGGAGATACGCAGTATTTT.

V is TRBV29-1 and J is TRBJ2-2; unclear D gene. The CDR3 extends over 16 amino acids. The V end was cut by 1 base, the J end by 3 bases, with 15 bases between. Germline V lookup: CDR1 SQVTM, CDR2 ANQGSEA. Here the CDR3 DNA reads TGCAGCGTTGAAGCCCCAGCGCAGAGTGACACCGGGGAGCTGTTTTTT. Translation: CSVEAPAQSDTGELFF.

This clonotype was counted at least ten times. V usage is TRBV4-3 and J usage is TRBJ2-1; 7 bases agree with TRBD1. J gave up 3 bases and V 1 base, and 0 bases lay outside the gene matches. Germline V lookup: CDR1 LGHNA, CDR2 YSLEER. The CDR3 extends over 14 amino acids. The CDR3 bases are TGCGCCAGCAGCCAAGGACAGGGCTACAATGAGCAGTTCTTC. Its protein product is CASSQGQGYNEQFF.

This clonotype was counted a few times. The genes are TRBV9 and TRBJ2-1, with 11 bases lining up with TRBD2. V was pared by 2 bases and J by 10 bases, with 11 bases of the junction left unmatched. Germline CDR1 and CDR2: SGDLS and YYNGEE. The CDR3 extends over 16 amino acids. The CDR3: CASSVLAGGHLGEQFF. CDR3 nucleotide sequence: TGTGCCAGCAGCGTTCTAGCGGGGGGCCATCTGGGGGAGCAGTTCTTC.

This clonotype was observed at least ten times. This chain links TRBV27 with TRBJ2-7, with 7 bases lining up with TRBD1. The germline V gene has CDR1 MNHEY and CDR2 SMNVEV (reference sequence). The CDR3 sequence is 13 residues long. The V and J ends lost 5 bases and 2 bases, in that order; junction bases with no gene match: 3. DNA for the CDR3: TGTGCCAGCAGTAGACAGGGACCCTACGAGCAGTACTTC. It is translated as CASSRQGPYEQYF.

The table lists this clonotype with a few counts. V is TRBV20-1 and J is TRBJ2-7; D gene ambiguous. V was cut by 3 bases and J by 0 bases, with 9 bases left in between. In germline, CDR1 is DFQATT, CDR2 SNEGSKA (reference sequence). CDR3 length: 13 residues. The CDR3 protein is CSARRQDSYEQYV. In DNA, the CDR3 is TGCAGTGCTAGGCGACAAGACTCCTACGAGCAGTACGTC.

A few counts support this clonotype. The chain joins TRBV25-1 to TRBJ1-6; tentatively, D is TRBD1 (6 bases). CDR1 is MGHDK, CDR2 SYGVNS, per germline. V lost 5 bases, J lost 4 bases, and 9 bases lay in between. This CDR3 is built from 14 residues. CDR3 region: CASSTDSYNSPLHF. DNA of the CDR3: TGTGCCAGCAGTACGGACAGTTATAATTCACCCCTCCACTTT.

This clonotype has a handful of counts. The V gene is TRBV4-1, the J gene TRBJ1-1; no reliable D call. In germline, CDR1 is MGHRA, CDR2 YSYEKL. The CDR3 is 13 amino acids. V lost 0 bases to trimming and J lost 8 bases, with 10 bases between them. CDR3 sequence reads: CASSQDGAREAFF. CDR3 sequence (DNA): TGCGCCAGCAGCCAAGATGGAGCAAGGGAAGCTTTCTTT.

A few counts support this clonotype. CDR3 DNA sequence: TGTGCCAGCAGCAGGGGCCTCTTCTACGAGCAGTACGTC. It is translated as CASSRGLFYEQYV. The chain uses TRBV21-1 and TRBJ2-7; the DNA was not used to check the table's D call, TRBD1. TRBV21-1 is designated a pseudogene. The CDR3 is 13 residues long.

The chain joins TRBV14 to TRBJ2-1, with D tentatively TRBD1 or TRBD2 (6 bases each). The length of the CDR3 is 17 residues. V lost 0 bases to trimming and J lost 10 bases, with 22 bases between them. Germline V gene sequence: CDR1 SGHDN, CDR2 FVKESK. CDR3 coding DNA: TGTGCCAGCAGCCAAGATGGGGGCCCGGCGGGGTGGCAAGAGCAGTTCTTC. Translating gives CASSQDGGPAGWQEQFF.

CDR3 DNA sequence: TGCAGTGCTAGAGATCCCGGCGTTTCTCACCTTAGGGGTGAGCAGTTCTTC. Amino acids: CSARDPGVSHLRGEQFF. This chain uses TRBV20-1 with TRBJ2-1, with a tentative D call TRBD1 (5 bases). Germline CDR1 DFQATT, CDR2 SNEGSKA (reference sequence). This CDR3 comprises 17 residues. Trimming pared 0 bases from V and 9 bases from J, leaving 24 bases between.

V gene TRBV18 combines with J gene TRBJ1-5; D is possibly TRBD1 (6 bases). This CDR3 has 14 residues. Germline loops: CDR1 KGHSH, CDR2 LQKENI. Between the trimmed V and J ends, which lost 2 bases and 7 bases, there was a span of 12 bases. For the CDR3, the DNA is TGTGCCAGCTCACCATCAGGGGCAGAACAGCCCCAGCATTTT. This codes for CASSPSGAEQPQHF.

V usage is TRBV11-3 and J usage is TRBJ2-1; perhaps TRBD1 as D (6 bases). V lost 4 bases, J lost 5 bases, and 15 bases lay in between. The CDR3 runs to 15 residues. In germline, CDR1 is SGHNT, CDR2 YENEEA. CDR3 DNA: TGTGCCAGCAGCTCGAAGAAGACAGGAAACAATGAGCAGTTCTTC. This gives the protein CASSSKKTGNNEQFF.

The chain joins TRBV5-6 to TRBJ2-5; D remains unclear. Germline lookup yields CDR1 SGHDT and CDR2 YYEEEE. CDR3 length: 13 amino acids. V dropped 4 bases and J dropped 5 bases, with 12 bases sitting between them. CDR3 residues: CASSRTVGETQYF. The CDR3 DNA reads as TGTGCCAGCAGCCGGACGGTAGGGGAGACCCAGTACTTC.

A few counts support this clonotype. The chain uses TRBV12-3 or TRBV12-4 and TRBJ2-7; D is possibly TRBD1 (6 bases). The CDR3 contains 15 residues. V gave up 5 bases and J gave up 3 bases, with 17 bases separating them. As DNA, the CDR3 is TGTGCCAGCAGTAGCCGGGACACGATTTTCTACGAGCAGTACTTC. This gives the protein CASSSRDTIFYEQYF.

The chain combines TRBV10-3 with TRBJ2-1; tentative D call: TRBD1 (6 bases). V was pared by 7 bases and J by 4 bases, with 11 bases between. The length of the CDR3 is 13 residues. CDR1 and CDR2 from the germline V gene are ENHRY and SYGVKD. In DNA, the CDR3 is TGTGCCATCACGGACAGCGTTTACAATGAGCAGTTCTTC. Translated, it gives CAITDSVYNEQFF.

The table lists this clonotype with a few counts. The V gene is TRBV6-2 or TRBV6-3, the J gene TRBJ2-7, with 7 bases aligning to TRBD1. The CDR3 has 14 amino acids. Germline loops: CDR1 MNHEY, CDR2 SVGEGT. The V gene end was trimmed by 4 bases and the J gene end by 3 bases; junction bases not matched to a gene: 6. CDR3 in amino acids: CASSWSGQSYEQYV. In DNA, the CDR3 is TGTGCCAGCAGTTGGTCGGGACAGAGCTACGAGCAGTACGTC.

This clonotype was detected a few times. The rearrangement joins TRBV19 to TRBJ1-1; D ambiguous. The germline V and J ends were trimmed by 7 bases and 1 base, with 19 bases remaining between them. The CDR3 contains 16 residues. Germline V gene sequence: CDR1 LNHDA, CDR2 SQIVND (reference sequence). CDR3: CASTPSGWAANTEAFF. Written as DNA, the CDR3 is TGTGCCAGTACCCCGTCGGGTTGGGCCGCGAACACTGAAGCTTTCTTT.

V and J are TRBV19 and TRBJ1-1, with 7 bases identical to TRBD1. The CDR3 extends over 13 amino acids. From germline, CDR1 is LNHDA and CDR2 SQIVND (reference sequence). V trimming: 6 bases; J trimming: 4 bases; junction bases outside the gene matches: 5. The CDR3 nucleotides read TGTGCCAGTAGCCTGACAGGGTTCACTGAAGCTTTCTTT. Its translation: CASSLTGFTEAFF.

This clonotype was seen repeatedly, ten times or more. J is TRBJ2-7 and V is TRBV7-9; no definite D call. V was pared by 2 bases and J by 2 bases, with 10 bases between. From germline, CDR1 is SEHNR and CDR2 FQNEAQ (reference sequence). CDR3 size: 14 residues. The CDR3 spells CASSLTGGTYEQYF. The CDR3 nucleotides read TGTGCCAGCAGCTTAACTGGCGGTACCTACGAGCAGTACTTC.

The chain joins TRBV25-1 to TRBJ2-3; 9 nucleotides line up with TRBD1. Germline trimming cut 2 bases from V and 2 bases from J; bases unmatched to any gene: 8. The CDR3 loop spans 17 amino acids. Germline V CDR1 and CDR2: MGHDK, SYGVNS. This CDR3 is CASSERAGTGYTDTQYF. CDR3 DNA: TGTGCCAGCAGTGAAAGGGCCGGGACAGGGTACACAGATACGCAGTATTTT.

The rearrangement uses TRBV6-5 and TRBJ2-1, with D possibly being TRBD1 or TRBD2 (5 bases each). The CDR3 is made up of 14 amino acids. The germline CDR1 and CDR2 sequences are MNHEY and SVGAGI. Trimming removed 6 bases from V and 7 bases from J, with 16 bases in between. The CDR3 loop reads CASSPGVGTNEQFF. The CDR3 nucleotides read TGTGCCAGCAGCCCCGGGGTGGGGACGAATGAGCAGTTCTTC.

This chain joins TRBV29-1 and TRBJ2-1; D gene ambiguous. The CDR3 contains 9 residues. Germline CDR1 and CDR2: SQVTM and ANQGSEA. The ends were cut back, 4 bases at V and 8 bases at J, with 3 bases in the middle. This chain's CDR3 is CSVGDEQFF. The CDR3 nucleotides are TGCAGCGTTGGCGATGAGCAGTTCTTC.

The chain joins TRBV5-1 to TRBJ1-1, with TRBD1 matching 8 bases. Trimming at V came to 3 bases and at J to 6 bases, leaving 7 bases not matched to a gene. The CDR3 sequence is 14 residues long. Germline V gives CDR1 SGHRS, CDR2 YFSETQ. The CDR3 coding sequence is TGCGCCAGCAGCTGGAAACAGGGGGGCGCTGAAGCTTTCTTT. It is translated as CASSWKQGGAEAFF.

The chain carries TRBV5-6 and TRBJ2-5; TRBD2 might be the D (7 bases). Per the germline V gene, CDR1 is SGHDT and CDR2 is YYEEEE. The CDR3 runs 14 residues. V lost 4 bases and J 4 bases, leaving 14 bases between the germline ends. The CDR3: CASSLWGGLETQYF. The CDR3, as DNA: TGTGCCAGCAGCCTCTGGGGGGGGCTAGAGACCCAGTACTTC.

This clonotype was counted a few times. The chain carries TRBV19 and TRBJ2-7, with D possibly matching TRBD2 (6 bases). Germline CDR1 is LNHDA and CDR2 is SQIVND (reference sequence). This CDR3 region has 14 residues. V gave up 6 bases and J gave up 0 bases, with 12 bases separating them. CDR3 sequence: CASSPTGSSYEQYF. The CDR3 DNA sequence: TGTGCCAGTAGCCCTACCGGGAGCTCCTACGAGCAGTACTTC. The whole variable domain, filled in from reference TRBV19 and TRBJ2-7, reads DGGITQSPKYLFRKEGQNVTLSCEQNLNHDAMYWYRQDPGQGLRLIYYSQIVNDFQKGDIAEGYSVSREKKESFPLTVTSAQKNPTAFYLCASSPTGSSYEQYFGPGTRLTVT.

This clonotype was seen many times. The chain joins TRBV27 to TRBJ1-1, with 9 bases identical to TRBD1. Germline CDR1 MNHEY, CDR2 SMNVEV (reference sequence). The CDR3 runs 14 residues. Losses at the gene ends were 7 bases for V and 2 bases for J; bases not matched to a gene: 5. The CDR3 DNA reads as TGTGCCAGCACTCTGACAGGGGGAAACACTGAAGCTTTCTTT. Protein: CASTLTGGNTEAFF.